This T cell receptor beta chain was retrieved from a study of blood T cell repertoires in COVID-19. The wider study: Material from acute and convalescent COVID-19 was sourced from the United States, Italy and Spain. In each case, the material was cDNA or gDNA derived from T cells, B-cell-depleted T cells, or PBMCs.

Per germline, CDR1 SGHVS and CDR2 FNYEAQ. The V end was cut by 1 base, the J end by 4 bases, with 14 bases between. The CDR3 covers 16 residues. Original processing notes: Researchers report that nucleated cell counts were estimated from reference gene primer amplification. Assay used: immunoSEQ multiplex PCR; TCRdb lists only in-frame clones, some missing. The V and J calls and the clone size are those of that table, but D and trimming were determined from the DNA. The sample records 60,000 to 80,000 clones, approximately 90% being singletons. The sequence derives from a woman between 65 and 79 years old with acute or convalescent COVID-19. The V gene is TRBV7-6, the J gene TRBJ2-4; a possible D gene is TRBD1 (5 bases). The sequencing input was peripheral blood. The CDR3, as DNA: TGTGCCAGCAGCTTAGAGGGGCCCACCGGTAAAAACATTCAGTACTTC. Protein product: CASSLEGPTGKNIQYF. Together with reference TRBV7-6 and TRBJ2-4, the CDR3 gives the full variable domain: GAGVSQSPRYKVTKRGQDVALRCDPISGHVSLYWYRQALGQGPEFLTYFNYEAQQDKSGLPNDRFSAERPEGSISTLTIQRTEQRDSAMYRCASSLEGPTGKNIQYFGAGTRLSVL.